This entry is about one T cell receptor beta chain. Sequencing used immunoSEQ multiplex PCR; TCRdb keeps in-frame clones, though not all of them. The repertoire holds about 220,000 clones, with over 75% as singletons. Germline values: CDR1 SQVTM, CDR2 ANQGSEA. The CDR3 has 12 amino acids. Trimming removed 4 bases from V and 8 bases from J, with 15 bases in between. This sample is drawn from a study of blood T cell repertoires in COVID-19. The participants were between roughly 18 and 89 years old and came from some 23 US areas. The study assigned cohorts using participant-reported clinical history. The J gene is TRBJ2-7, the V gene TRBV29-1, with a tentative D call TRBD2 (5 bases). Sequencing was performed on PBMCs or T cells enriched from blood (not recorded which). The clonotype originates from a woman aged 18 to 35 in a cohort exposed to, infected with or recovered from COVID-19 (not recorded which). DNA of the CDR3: TGCAGCGTTGCAGCCAGCGGACGTCAGCAGTACTTC. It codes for CSVAASGRQQYF.